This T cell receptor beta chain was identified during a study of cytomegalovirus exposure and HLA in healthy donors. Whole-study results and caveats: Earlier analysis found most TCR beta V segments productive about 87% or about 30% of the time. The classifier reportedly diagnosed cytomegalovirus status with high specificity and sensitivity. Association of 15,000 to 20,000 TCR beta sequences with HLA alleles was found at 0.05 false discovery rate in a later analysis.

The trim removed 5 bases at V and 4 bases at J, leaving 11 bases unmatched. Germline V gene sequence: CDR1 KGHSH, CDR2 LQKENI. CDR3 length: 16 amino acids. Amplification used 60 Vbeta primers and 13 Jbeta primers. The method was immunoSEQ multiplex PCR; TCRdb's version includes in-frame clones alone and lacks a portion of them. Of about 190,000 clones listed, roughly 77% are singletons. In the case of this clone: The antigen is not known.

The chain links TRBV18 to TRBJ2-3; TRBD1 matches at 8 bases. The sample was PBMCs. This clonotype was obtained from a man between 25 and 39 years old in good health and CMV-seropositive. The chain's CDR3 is CASSFRDRLGADTQYF. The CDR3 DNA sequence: TGTGCCAGCTCATTCCGGGACAGGCTTGGCGCAGATACGCAGTATTTT.